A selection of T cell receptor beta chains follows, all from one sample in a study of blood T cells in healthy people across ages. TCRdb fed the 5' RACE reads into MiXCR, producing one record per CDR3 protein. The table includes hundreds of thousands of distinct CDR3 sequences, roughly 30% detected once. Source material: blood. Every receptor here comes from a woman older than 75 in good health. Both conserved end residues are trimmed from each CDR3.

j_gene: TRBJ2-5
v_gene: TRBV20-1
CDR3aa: SARDSGHEQY

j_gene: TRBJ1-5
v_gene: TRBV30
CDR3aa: AWGWDNQPQH

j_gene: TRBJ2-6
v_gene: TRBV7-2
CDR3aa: ASSFRAGRSSGANVLT

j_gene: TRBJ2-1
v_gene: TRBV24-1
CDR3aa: ATSDPGQGSDEQF

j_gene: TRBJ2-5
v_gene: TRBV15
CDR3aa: ATSRDARDQETQY

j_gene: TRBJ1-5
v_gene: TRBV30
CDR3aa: AWTGLLGQPQH

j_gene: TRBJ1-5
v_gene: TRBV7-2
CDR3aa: ASSLDSHQPQH

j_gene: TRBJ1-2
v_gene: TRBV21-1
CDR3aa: ASSNSVRRPPNYGYT

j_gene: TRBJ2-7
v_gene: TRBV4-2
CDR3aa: ASSHGTSESYEQY

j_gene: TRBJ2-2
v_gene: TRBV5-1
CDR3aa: ASSLDRGLHTGELF